Presented here are 29 T cell receptor beta chains from one specimen sequenced in a study of T cells after yellow fever vaccination. One entry per CDR3 protein results from TCRdb running MiXCR on the 5' RACE reads. The repertoire has approximately 330,000 distinct CDR3 sequences, under 15% of them found once; the top ten carry 2.5% to 4%. The starting material was CD4+ T cells sorted from PBMCs, obtained 15 days after the yellow fever booster vaccination. The receptors shown here come from a young man who received the YFV17D yellow fever vaccine.

This chain uses TRBV24-1 with TRBJ1-2; D might be TRBD1 (6 bases). The germline gives CDR1 KGHDR, CDR2 SFDVKD. V shed 5 bases and J shed 6 bases, with 18 bases lying between them. The CDR3 has 15 amino acids. The CDR3 sequence: CATSGGQGQQHGYTF. DNA for the CDR3: TGTGCCACCAGTGGGGGGCAGGGGCAGCAGCATGGCTACACCTTC.

The table lists this clonotype with a few counts. The V gene is TRBV18, the J gene TRBJ2-7; 11 bases fit TRBD2. J lost 1 base, V lost 6 bases, and 5 bases had no gene match. CDR1 KGHSH and CDR2 LQKENI come from the germline V gene. CDR3 length: 15 amino acids. The CDR3 loop is CASSPGLAESYEQYF. The CDR3 DNA follows: TGTGCCAGCTCCCCGGGACTAGCGGAGTCCTACGAGCAGTACTTC.

The chain recombines TRBV9 with TRBJ2-5, with D possibly TRBD1 on 6 matching bases. From germline, CDR1 is SGDLS and CDR2 YYNGEE. The V end was cut by 6 bases, the J end by 4 bases, with 16 bases between. There are 14 residues in the CDR3. The CDR3 sequence: CASNRAGAGETQYF. The CDR3 nucleotides are TGTGCCAGCAACAGGGCAGGGGCTGGAGAGACCCAGTACTTC.

The CDR3 protein is CASSSLWGGTDTQYF. CDR3 DNA sequence: TGTGCCAGCAGCTCTCTTTGGGGGGGCACAGATACGCAGTATTTT. V gene TRBV7-2 combines with J gene TRBJ2-3; tentative D call: TRBD2 (6 bases). V dropped 4 bases and J dropped 1 base, with 12 bases sitting between them. From germline, CDR1 is SGHTA and CDR2 FQGNSA. The CDR3 runs 15 residues.

This clonotype was counted only a few times. V gene TRBV20-1 combines with J gene TRBJ1-6; D gene ambiguous. Trimming left V 2 bases short and J 0 bases short, with 5 bases between. CDR3 length: 14 amino acids. The germline CDR1 and CDR2 sequences are DFQATT and SNEGSKA (reference sequence). The CDR3 sequence is CSARRNSYNSPLHF. The CDR3 nucleotides are TGCAGTGCTAGACGGAACTCCTATAATTCACCCCTCCACTTT.

The rearrangement uses TRBV7-6 and TRBJ1-2, with TRBD1 as a possible D gene (6 bases). V was trimmed by 1 base and J by 7 bases, leaving 16 bases between them. The CDR3 spans 15 residues. Germline V gene lookup returns CDR1 SGHVS and CDR2 FNYEAQ. The CDR3 protein is CASSLDPASRGGYTF. In nucleotides, the CDR3 is TGTGCCAGCAGCTTAGATCCAGCCAGCAGGGGTGGCTACACCTTC.

In the case of this clonotype: This clone may be a read error of a much larger clone one base away. The chain joins TRBV3-1 to TRBJ2-7; either TRBD1 or TRBD2 may fit D (6 bases each). This CDR3 comprises 12 residues. The V gene's germline CDR1 is LGHDT and CDR2 YNNKEL (reference sequence). The CDR3 region is CASSPSQGLRHF. The CDR3 DNA reads as TGTGCCAGCAGCCCCTCACAGGGACTTCGGCACTTC.

This clonotype has more than one count but fewer than ten. The chain combines TRBV7-2 with TRBJ2-3; 8 positions match TRBD1. Losses at the gene ends were 4 bases for V and 2 bases for J; bases not matched to a gene: 8. Germline CDR1 SGHTA, CDR2 FQGNSA. There are 16 residues in the CDR3. The CDR3 DNA reads as TGTGCCAGCAGCTGGGCCGGGACAGGCAACACAGATACGCAGTATTTT. Protein sequence: CASSWAGTGNTDTQYF.

This clonotype came up many times. The DNA for the CDR3 is TGCGCCAGCGCAACCCTACCAGGGGGGGCCTACAATGAGCAGTTCTTC. Amino acid sequence: CASATLPGGAYNEQFF. The chain links TRBV5-1 to TRBJ2-1; TRBD1 or TRBD2 may be the D gene (7 bases each). Looked up from germline, CDR1 is SGHRS and CDR2 is YFSETQ. The germline V and J ends were trimmed by 7 bases and 2 bases, with 19 bases remaining between them. The CDR3 has 16 amino acids.

The chain uses TRBV7-8 and TRBJ2-7, with TRBD2 matching over 7 bases. V shed 4 bases, J shed 5 bases, and the junction held 2 bases outside the gene matches. The CDR3 runs to 12 residues. Germline-derived CDR1 and CDR2 are SGHVS and FQNEAQ. The CDR3 protein is CASSSGRDEQYF. The CDR3 DNA reads TGTGCCAGCAGCTCTGGGAGGGACGAGCAGTACTTC.

V is TRBV11-1 and J is TRBJ2-7; TRBD1 agrees at 7 bases. The CDR3 extends over 15 amino acids. Trimming cost V 1 base and J 3 bases; bases outside gene matches: 6. The germline V gene encodes CDR1 SGHAT and CDR2 FQDESV (reference sequence). Written as DNA, the CDR3 is TGTGCCAGCAGCTTAGGGGGACAGATTGGCTACGAGCAGTACTTC. This sequence encodes CASSLGGQIGYEQYF. The whole variable domain, remainder taken from reference TRBV11-1 and TRBJ2-7, is EAEVAQSPRYKITEKSQAVAFWCDPISGHATLYWYRQILGQGPELLVQFQDESVVDDSQLPKDRFSAERLKGVDSTLKIQPAELGDSAMYLCASSLGGQIGYEQYFGPGTRLTVT.

V and J are TRBV4-2 and TRBJ1-6; D is ambiguous. Germline CDR1 reads LGHNA; CDR2 reads YNFKEQ. This CDR3 has 18 residues. V lost 0 bases and J 0 bases, leaving 12 bases between the germline ends. This CDR3 reads CASSQESIISSYNSPLHF. The CDR3 DNA follows: TGTGCCAGCAGCCAAGAGTCCATTATAAGCTCCTATAATTCACCCCTCCACTTT.

This clonotype occurred a few times. This chain joins TRBV27 and TRBJ1-4; the D is unclear. Germline V gives CDR1 MNHEY, CDR2 SMNVEV (reference sequence). This CDR3 is 11 amino acids long. V lost 3 bases and J 8 bases, leaving 4 bases between the germline ends. Here the CDR3 DNA reads TGTGCCAGCAGTTTCGGAGAAAAACTGTTTTTT. It is translated as CASSFGEKLFF.

This chain links TRBV19 with TRBJ2-1; D gene ambiguous. The germline CDR1 and CDR2 sequences are LNHDA and SQIVND (reference sequence). Deletions cut 4 bases from V and 5 bases from J, with 15 bases between. The CDR3 is 15 amino acids. CDR3 nucleotide sequence: TGTGCCAGTAGTACTGGACCGGGTTACGACAATGAGCAGTTCTTC. Its translation is CASSTGPGYDNEQFF.

The V and J genes are TRBV18 and TRBJ2-1; D call uncertain. CDR1 and CDR2 from the germline V gene are KGHSH and LQKENI. The CDR3 length is 17 residues. The germline V and J ends were trimmed by 2 bases and 0 bases, with 14 bases remaining between them. The CDR3 reads CASSPTAGQSSYNEQFF. DNA of the CDR3: TGTGCCAGCTCACCAACCGCAGGTCAAAGCTCCTACAATGAGCAGTTCTTC. The whole variable domain, filled in from reference TRBV18 and TRBJ2-1, reads NAGVMQNPRHLVRRRGQEARLRCSPMKGHSHVYWYRQLPEEGLKFMVYLQKENIIDESGMPKERFSAEFPKEGPSILRIQQVVRGDSAAYFCASSPTAGQSSYNEQFFGPGTRLTVL.

The chain couples TRBV12-3 or TRBV12-4 to TRBJ1-2; D is possibly TRBD1 (6 bases). Between the trimmed V and J ends, which lost 6 bases and 4 bases, there was a span of 18 bases. The CDR3 sequence is 15 residues long. This chain's CDR3 is CASRNTGRGSYGYTF. CDR3 coding DNA: TGTGCCAGCAGGAACACAGGGAGGGGATCCTATGGCTACACCTTC.

This clonotype was counted only a few times. The V gene is TRBV7-2, the J gene TRBJ2-5; D remains ambiguous. Germline V gene data show CDR1 as SGHTA and CDR2 as FQGNSA. The CDR3 consists of 15 residues. V gave up 5 bases and J gave up 5 bases, with 18 bases separating them. CDR3 residues: CASSPRLALMETQYF. The CDR3 bases are TGTGCCAGCAGCCCCAGACTGGCACTCATGGAGACCCAGTACTTC.

This chain links TRBV29-1 with TRBJ2-7, with 7 bases identical to TRBD1. Unmatched junction bases numbered 7, after V lost 7 bases and J lost 4 bases. Germline CDR1 SQVTM, CDR2 ANQGSEA. This CDR3 spans 12 amino acids. The DNA of the CDR3 is TGCAGCGCAAGAACAGGGGATTACGAGCAGTACTTC. Its translation is CSARTGDYEQYF.

This clonotype has a handful of counts. The V call is TRBV6-5, the J call TRBJ1-4, with D tentatively TRBD1 (5 bases). In germline, CDR1 is MNHEY, CDR2 SVGAGI. This CDR3 is built from 15 residues. Trimming took 2 bases from V and 6 from J, leaving 13 bases between them. The CDR3 sequence: CASSYVGTSDEKLFF. CDR3 nucleotides: TGTGCCAGCAGTTACGTCGGGACGTCTGATGAAAAACTGTTTTTT.

The chain links TRBV6-5 to TRBJ2-7, with 8 bases matching TRBD1. The CDR3 has 15 residues. The junction had 9 bases not matched to a gene; V was cut back by 5 bases and J by 3 bases. Germline V gene data show CDR1 as MNHEY and CDR2 as SVGAGI. As DNA, the CDR3 is TGTGCCAGCAGTCGAGACGGGACAGGTCACTACGAGCAGTACGTC. Its translation is CASSRDGTGHYEQYV.

This clonotype showed up many times. This sequence joins TRBV7-2 and TRBJ2-5, with TRBD1 matching 8 bases. Trimming cost V 5 bases and J 2 bases; bases outside gene matches: 7. This CDR3 region has 15 residues. Germline V gene sequence: CDR1 SGHTA, CDR2 FQGNSA. The DNA of the CDR3 is TGTGCCAGCAGCCAGGGACAGGTATATCAAGAGACCCAGTACTTC. Protein sequence: CASSQGQVYQETQYF.

This clonotype was observed a handful of times. The chain recombines TRBV5-1 with TRBJ2-4, with no clear D. This CDR3 spans 15 amino acids. V lost 1 base and J 0 bases, leaving 8 bases between the germline ends. Germline V CDR1 and CDR2: SGHRS, YFSETQ. The CDR3 DNA reads as TGCGCCAGCAGCTTGTCGGAGACAGCCAAAAACATTCAGTACTTC. Translated: CASSLSETAKNIQYF.

A few counts support this clonotype. CDR3 in amino acids: CASSLSGHTFTSTDTQYF. The CDR3 nucleotides are TGTGCCAGCAGCTTAAGTGGACATACCTTCACTAGCACAGATACGCAGTATTTT. This rearrangement joins TRBV7-3 to TRBJ2-3; D is possibly TRBD1 (5 bases). V lost 1 base to trimming and J lost 0 bases, with 17 bases between them. From germline, CDR1 is SGHTA and CDR2 FQGTGA. The CDR3 has 18 amino acids.

This clonotype showed up just a few times. The V and J genes are TRBV12-3 or TRBV12-4 and TRBJ2-1, with 10 positions matching TRBD1. This CDR3 is built from 13 residues. V dropped 5 bases and J dropped 9; count of bases not matched to a gene: 4. The CDR3 protein is CASSTGTGAEQFF. The CDR3 DNA reads TGTGCCAGCAGTACCGGGACAGGGGCTGAGCAGTTCTTC.

This clonotype has a handful of counts. The V and J genes are TRBV7-9 and TRBJ1-5, with unresolved D. Per the germline V gene, CDR1 is SEHNR and CDR2 is FQNEAQ (reference sequence). This CDR3 comprises 14 residues. Trimming stripped 11 bases from V and 0 bases from J, with 14 bases between. The CDR3 region has the DNA TGTGCCTCTCAGGACGGATATAGCAATCAGCCCCAGCATTTT. This sequence encodes CASQDGYSNQPQHF.

The V gene is TRBV4-3, the J gene TRBJ1-5, with unresolved D. The CDR3 contains 15 residues. CDR1 and CDR2 from the germline V gene are LGHNA and YSLEER. V was clipped by 0 bases and J by 1 base, with 7 bases between them. The CDR3 nucleotides are TGCGCCAGCAGCCAAGAACGGTCCAGCAATCAGCCCCAGCATTTT. It is translated as CASSQERSSNQPQHF.

In its sample, this clonotype was seen many times. The chain is built from TRBV24-1 and TRBJ2-7, with 10 bases identical to TRBD1. There are 18 residues in the CDR3. CDR1 and CDR2 from the germline V gene are KGHDR and SFDVKD. With V trimmed by 0 bases and J by 5 bases, 12 bases remained unmatched. The CDR3 DNA reads as TGTGCCACCAGTGATTTGAAGGGACAGGGGCCCCCTTTGAACGAGCAGTACTTC. This encodes CATSDLKGQGPPLNEQYF.

The V gene is TRBV5-4, the J gene TRBJ2-3, with 9 nucleotides matching TRBD2. The V and J ends lost 1 base and 2 bases, in that order; junction bases with no gene match: 5. This CDR3 contains 16 residues. Germline CDR1 and CDR2: SGHNT and YYREEE (reference sequence). CDR3 sequence reads: CASSLRAGGPTDTQYF. CDR3 coding DNA: TGTGCCAGCAGCTTGAGGGCGGGGGGGCCCACAGATACGCAGTATTTT.

This clonotype occurred many times. V and J are TRBV9 and TRBJ2-1; 7 nucleotides align to TRBD2. Germline-derived CDR1 and CDR2 are SGDLS and YYNGEE. The ends lost 0 bases at V and 6 bases at J; junction bases unmatched: 9. The CDR3 is 16 residues long. The CDR3: CASSVGRLAELNEQFF. Written as DNA, the CDR3 is TGTGCCAGCAGCGTAGGGCGGCTAGCGGAGCTCAATGAGCAGTTCTTC.